These 9 T cell receptor beta chains were sequenced from one sample in a study of blood T cells in healthy people across ages. Through a sample-barcoded 5' primer and a J-beta primer mix, a second PCR was run for roughly 7 to 11 cycles. TCRdb fed the 5' RACE reads into MiXCR, producing one record per CDR3 protein. Counted here are 1.5 million to 2 million distinct CDR3 sequences, 49% occurring once; the ten biggest clones make up around 2.1%. Sequencing was carried out using blood. The receptors come from a middle-aged woman in good health.

The chain carries TRBV11-2 and TRBJ2-1; D call uncertain. The CDR3 totals 13 residues. Trimming shortened V by 3 bases and J by 5 bases, and 8 bases separated the two germline ends. Germline CDR1 SGHAT, CDR2 FQNNGV. CDR3: CASSFSNNNEQFF. The CDR3 nucleotides read TGTGCCAGCAGCTTCTCCAACAACAATGAGCAGTTCTTC.

V gene TRBV7-9 combines with J gene TRBJ2-4; 11 nucleotides agree with TRBD2. Trimming cost V 5 bases and J 9 bases; bases outside gene matches: 24. Germline V CDR1 and CDR2: SEHNR, FQNEAQ (reference sequence). The CDR3 totals 20 residues. The CDR3 sequence: CASSKYSGGASFRVGTIQYF. The CDR3 coding sequence is TGTGCCAGCAGCAAATATAGCGGGGGGGCCTCTTTCAGAGTGGGAACCATTCAGTACTTC.

The rearrangement joins TRBV9 to TRBJ2-5, with 9 bases lining up with TRBD1. CDR3 length equals 14 residues. The J segment lost 5 bases and the V segment lost 4 bases, leaving 6 bases of the junction unmatched. CDR1 is SGDLS, CDR2 YYNGEE, per germline. The CDR3 loop is CASSIQGAAETQYF. DNA of the CDR3: TGTGCCAGCAGCATACAGGGGGCGGCGGAGACCCAGTACTTC.

J is TRBJ2-1 and V is TRBV28; no definite D call. Trimming took off 3 bases at V and 4 bases at J, with 7 bases between the two ends. This CDR3 is built from 13 residues. Germline V CDR1 and CDR2: MDHEN, SYDVKM. The CDR3: CASSFARYNEQFF. In DNA, the CDR3 is TGTGCCAGCAGTTTTGCCAGGTACAATGAGCAGTTCTTC.

The chain is built from TRBV7-2 and TRBJ2-3; possible D gene TRBD2, 5 bases. V shed 4 bases and J shed 7 bases, with 18 bases lying between them. CDR1 is SGHTA, CDR2 FQGNSA, per germline. The CDR3 is made up of 15 amino acids. CDR3 protein: CASSSRTGPGNTQYF. CDR3 sequence (DNA): TGTGCCAGCAGCTCCCGGACTGGGCCCGGAAATACGCAGTATTTT.

In its sample, this clonotype was seen a few times. This chain joins TRBV28 and TRBJ2-5; D unresolved. The CDR3 runs 14 residues. The V gene's germline CDR1 is MDHEN and CDR2 SYDVKM. Trimming took off 4 bases at V and 4 bases at J, with 13 bases between the two ends. CDR3 DNA sequence: TGTGCCAGCAGTTCTACCGGAACGCCAGAGACCCAGTACTTC. Its translation is CASSSTGTPETQYF.

The V and J genes are TRBV4-1 and TRBJ2-6; no clear D gene. CDR3 length equals 14 residues. Germline V gene lookup returns CDR1 MGHRA and CDR2 YSYEKL. The V and J ends lost 6 bases and 0 bases respectively, with 6 bases between them. In nucleotides, the CDR3 is TGCGCCAGCAGTTGGAACTCTGGGGCCAACGTCCTGACTTTC. This encodes CASSWNSGANVLTF.

This chain uses TRBV28 with TRBJ2-5, with 11 bases lining up with TRBD1. The DNA end favors TRBJ2-7, so the J call may be wrong. Germline-derived CDR1 and CDR2 are MDHEN and SYDVKM. The CDR3 totals 15 residues. The DNA for the CDR3 is TGTGCCAGCAGTAGTCGTGGGACAGGGGGGTACGAGCAGTACTTC. It specifies CASSSRGTGGYEQYF.

The chain links TRBV4-1 to TRBJ2-3; D may be TRBD1 or TRBD2 (6 bases each). Germline-derived CDR1 and CDR2 are MGHRA and YSYEKL. The V and J ends lost 2 bases and 1 base respectively, with 13 bases between them. The CDR3 runs 16 residues. The CDR3 DNA reads as TGCGCCAGCAGCCAATCACAGGGCGGGGGCACAGATACGCAGTATTTT. This encodes CASSQSQGGGTDTQYF.